This TCR beta chain was captured by sequencing in a study of blood T cell repertoires in COVID-19. Study context: Material from acute and convalescent COVID-19 was sourced from the United States, Italy and Spain. In each case, the material was cDNA or gDNA derived from T cells, B-cell-depleted T cells, or PBMCs.

The authors' processing: Reference gene primer amplification gave nucleated cell count estimates. TCRdb's copy holds only in-frame clones and misses some; the assay was immunoSEQ multiplex PCR. The V and J calls and clone size were taken over from that table, and D and trimming were inferred from the DNA. The data contain 150,000 or so clones, about 80% of them singletons. The germline V gene has CDR1 SQVTM and CDR2 ANQGSEA. Trimming pared 1 base from V and 4 bases from J, leaving 19 bases between. The CDR3 extends over 17 amino acids. Sequenced material: peripheral blood. The genes are TRBV29-1 and TRBJ2-2, with TRBD2 as a possible D gene (7 bases). The sequence derives from a woman of 80 years or more with acute or convalescent COVID-19. The CDR3 reads CSVEVIRGAVGTGELFF. The CDR3 nucleotides are TGCAGCGTTGAAGTGATTCGGGGGGCTGTGGGCACCGGGGAGCTGTTTTTT.